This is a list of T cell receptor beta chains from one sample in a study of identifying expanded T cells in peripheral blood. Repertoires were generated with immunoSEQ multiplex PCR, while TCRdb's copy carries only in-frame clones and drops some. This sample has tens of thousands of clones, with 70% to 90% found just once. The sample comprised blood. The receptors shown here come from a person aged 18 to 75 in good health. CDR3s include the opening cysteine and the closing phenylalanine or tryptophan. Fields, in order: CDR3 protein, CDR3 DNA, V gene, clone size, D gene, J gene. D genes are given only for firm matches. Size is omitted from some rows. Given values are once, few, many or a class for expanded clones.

CDR3: CASSGPGQGSNQPQHF; DNA: TGTGCCAGCAGTGGCCCAGGACAGGGCAGCAATCAGCCCCAGCATTTT; V: TRBV25-1; size: once; D: TRBD1; J: TRBJ1-5
CDR3: CASSVGTGRAFF; DNA: TGTGCCAGCAGCGTAGGTACAGGGAGAGCTTTCTTT; V: TRBV9; size: NA; D: NA; J: TRBJ1-1
CDR3: CASSPDGGGEQYF; DNA: TGTGCCAGCAGCCCAGACGGCGGGGGGGAGCAGTACTTC; V: TRBV5-3; size: NA; D: TRBD2; J: TRBJ2-7
CDR3: CASSWTSGRTGELFF; DNA: TGCGCCAGCAGCTGGACTAGCGGGAGGACCGGGGAGCTGTTTTTT; V: TRBV5-1; size: NA; D: TRBD2; J: TRBJ2-2
CDR3: CSVEQGNNLYGYTF; DNA: TGCAGCGTTGAACAGGGAAACAACCTCTATGGCTACACCTTC; V: TRBV29-1; size: NA; D: NA; J: TRBJ1-2
CDR3: CASSLLAGDRSYEQYF; DNA: TGTGCCAGCAGCTTACTTGCTGGGGACAGATCATACGAGCAGTACTTC; V: TRBV7-9; size: NA; D: TRBD1; J: TRBJ2-7
CDR3: CAISEAAGGVYGYTF; DNA: TGTGCCATCAGTGAGGCGGCGGGGGGGGTCTATGGCTACACCTTC; V: TRBV10-3; size: NA; D: NA; J: TRBJ1-2
CDR3: CASSVGAAAVDNEQFF; DNA: TGTGCCAGCAGCGTAGGTGCGGCGGCGGTCGACAATGAGCAGTTCTTC; V: TRBV9; size: NA; D: NA; J: TRBJ2-1
CDR3: CASSRPGSNTGELFF; DNA: TGTGCCAGCAGTCGCCCGGGATCGAACACCGGGGAGCTGTTTTTT; V: TRBV25-1; size: NA; D: NA; J: TRBJ2-2
CDR3: CASSQTTDLGTQYF; DNA: TGTGCCAGCAGCCAAACGACAGACCTTGGGACCCAGTACTTC; V: TRBV4-2; size: NA; D: NA; J: TRBJ2-5
CDR3: CASSDGLASYEQYF; DNA: TGTGCCAGCAGTGACGGACTAGCGTCCTACGAGCAGTACTTC; V: TRBV2; size: NA; D: TRBD2; J: TRBJ2-7
CDR3: CASSAPRHGYTF; DNA: TGTGCCAGCAGTGCCCCGCGCCATGGCTACACCTTC; V: TRBV25-1; size: NA; D: NA; J: TRBJ1-2
CDR3: CASSLSGTGKETQYF; DNA: TGTGCCAGCAGCTTATCCGGGACAGGAAAAGAGACCCAGTACTTC; V: TRBV11-3; size: NA; D: TRBD1; J: TRBJ2-5
CDR3: CASSFAAREQFF; DNA: TGTGCCAGCAGCTTTGCGGCGCGGGAGCAGTTCTTC; V: TRBV7-2; size: NA; D: NA; J: TRBJ2-1
CDR3: CASSVTAQIQYGYTF; DNA: TGTGCCAGCAGCGTGACAGCACAGATCCAGTATGGCTACACCTTC; V: TRBV9; size: NA; D: NA; J: TRBJ1-2
CDR3: CSVKDRGVRETQYF; DNA: TGCAGCGTTAAGGACAGGGGCGTTCGGGAGACCCAGTACTTC; V: TRBV29-1; size: NA; D: TRBD1; J: TRBJ2-5
CDR3: CASSLGQGSQPQHF; DNA: TGCGCCAGCAGCTTAGGACAGGGAAGTCAGCCCCAGCATTTT; V: TRBV5-1; size: NA; D: TRBD1; J: TRBJ1-5
CDR3: CASKKNREQETQYF; DNA: TGTGCCAGCAAGAAGAACAGGGAACAAGAGACCCAGTACTTC; V: TRBV6-6; size: NA; D: NA; J: TRBJ2-5
CDR3: CASSPIPGQGKGKLFF; DNA: TGTGCCAGCAGCCCGATCCCTGGACAAGGGAAGGGAAAACTGTTTTTT; V: TRBV7-8; size: NA; D: NA; J: TRBJ1-4
CDR3: CASSSREGLVEQYF; DNA: TGTGCCAGCAGTTCGCGGGAGGGCCTAGTCGAGCAGTACTTC; V: TRBV7-8; size: NA; D: TRBD2; J: TRBJ2-7
CDR3: CASSDTDVSQYF; DNA: TGTGCCAGCAGCGATACGGATGTGTCCCAGTACTTC; V: TRBV7-9; size: NA; D: NA; J: TRBJ2-5
CDR3: CASGRGGSTDTQYF; DNA: TGTGCCAGTGGGCGGGGGGGTAGCACAGATACGCAGTATTTT; V: TRBV19; size: NA; D: TRBD2; J: TRBJ2-3
CDR3: CASSYFLEGGGTGELFF; DNA: TGTGCCAGCAGCTATTTCCTCGAGGGGGGAGGGACCGGGGAGCTGTTTTTT; V: TRBV7-6; size: NA; D: NA; J: TRBJ2-2
CDR3: CASKLDRNTEAFF; DNA: TGCGCCAGCAAACTGGACAGGAACACTGAAGCTTTCTTT; V: TRBV5-1; size: few; D: NA; J: TRBJ1-1
CDR3: CASTELGQDYGYTF; DNA: TGTGCCAGTACCGAACTGGGACAGGATTACGGCTACACCTTC; V: TRBV19; size: NA; D: TRBD1; J: TRBJ1-2
CDR3: CASSPDGSYNEQFF; DNA: TGTGCCAGCTCACCTGACGGCTCCTACAATGAGCAGTTCTTC; V: TRBV18; size: NA; D: NA; J: TRBJ2-1
CDR3: CASSEKQVVPPDTQYF; DNA: TGTGCCAGCAGTGAGAAACAGGTTGTGCCACCAGATACGCAGTATTTT; V: TRBV2; size: NA; D: NA; J: TRBJ2-3
CDR3: CASREDRDRAPGELFF; DNA: TGTGCCAGCAGGGAGGACCGGGACAGGGCACCCGGGGAGCTGTTTTTT; V: TRBV2; size: NA; D: TRBD1; J: TRBJ2-2
CDR3: CASSDPGTEVYEQYF; DNA: TGTGCCAGTAGTGACCCCGGGACAGAAGTGTACGAGCAGTACTTC; V: TRBV19; size: NA; D: TRBD1; J: TRBJ2-7
CDR3: CASSSRDVRANEQFF; DNA: TGTGCCAGCTCATCCCGGGACGTAAGGGCCAATGAGCAGTTCTTC; V: TRBV18; size: NA; D: NA; J: TRBJ2-1
CDR3: CASSLDGSYEQYF; DNA: TGTGCCAGCAGTTTGGACGGCAGCTACGAGCAGTACTTC; V: TRBV6-6; size: few; D: NA; J: TRBJ2-7
CDR3: CAANPAGGHPQETQYF; DNA: TGTGCCGCGAACCCGGCCGGGGGCCATCCCCAAGAGACCCAGTACTTC; V: TRBV2; size: NA; D: NA; J: TRBJ2-5
CDR3: CASSPRWTSGRNNEQFF; DNA: TGTGCCAGCAGTCCCAGATGGACTAGCGGGAGGAACAATGAGCAGTTCTTC; V: TRBV27; size: NA; D: TRBD2; J: TRBJ2-1
CDR3: CSVRSGGAAFF; DNA: TGCAGCGTTAGGTCGGGAGGCGCAGCTTTCTTT; V: TRBV29-1; size: NA; D: NA; J: TRBJ1-1
CDR3: CASGGSGQYEQYF; DNA: TGTGCCAGCGGGGGCTCGGGACAATACGAGCAGTACTTC; V: TRBV6-6; size: few; D: NA; J: TRBJ2-7
CDR3: CASQGLPGAGELFF; DNA: TGTGCCAGCCAGGGACTCCCGGGGGCCGGGGAGCTGTTTTTT; V: TRBV18; size: NA; D: NA; J: TRBJ2-2
CDR3: CATSTSYEQYF; DNA: TGCGCCACCTCAACATCCTACGAGCAGTACTTC; V: TRBV10-2; size: NA; D: NA; J: TRBJ2-7
CDR3: CASSIQLADNTDTQYF; DNA: TGTGCCAGTAGTATACAGCTAGCGGATAACACAGATACGCAGTATTTT; V: TRBV19; size: once; D: TRBD2; J: TRBJ2-3
CDR3: CASSFGQGTEAFF; DNA: TGTGCCAGCAGCTTCGGACAGGGAACTGAAGCTTTCTTT; V: TRBV7-3; size: once; D: TRBD1; J: TRBJ1-1
CDR3: CASSWGLGDYNEQFF; DNA: TGCGCCAGCAGCTGGGGACTCGGGGACTACAATGAGCAGTTCTTC; V: TRBV5-1; size: NA; D: NA; J: TRBJ2-1
CDR3: CASSFPGQGNEQYF; DNA: TGTGCCAGCAGCTTCCCGGGACAGGGGAACGAGCAGTACTTC; V: TRBV11-2; size: NA; D: TRBD1; J: TRBJ2-7
CDR3: CASSSGGKGNQPQHF; DNA: TGTGCCAGCAGTTCCGGGGGGAAGGGCAATCAGCCCCAGCATTTT; V: TRBV28; size: NA; D: NA; J: TRBJ1-5
CDR3: CSATTNTEAFF; DNA: TGCAGTGCTACCACGAACACTGAAGCTTTCTTT; V: TRBV20-1; size: NA; D: NA; J: TRBJ1-1
CDR3: CSVVRGGYEQYF; DNA: TGCAGCGTTGTCCGCGGGGGGTACGAGCAGTACTTC; V: TRBV29-1; size: NA; D: TRBD2; J: TRBJ2-7
CDR3: CASSLETELYGYTF; DNA: TGTGCCAGCAGTTTAGAGACGGAGCTCTATGGCTACACCTTC; V: TRBV28; size: NA; D: NA; J: TRBJ1-2
CDR3: CASSLESGGVDTQYF; DNA: TGTGCCAGCAGCTTGGAGTCCGGTGGCGTGGATACGCAGTATTTT; V: TRBV5-4; size: NA; D: NA; J: TRBJ2-3
CDR3: CASSFFGKPGETQYF; DNA: TGTGCCAGCAGTTTCTTCGGGAAACCCGGTGAGACCCAGTACTTC; V: TRBV27; size: NA; D: NA; J: TRBJ2-5
CDR3: CAISEGPSSYNEQFF; DNA: TGTGCCATCAGTGAGGGCCCGAGCTCCTACAATGAGCAGTTCTTC; V: TRBV10-3; size: NA; D: NA; J: TRBJ2-1
CDR3: CASSKEVTGVETQYF; DNA: TGCGCCAGCAGCAAGGAGGTCACGGGAGTAGAGACCCAGTACTTC; V: TRBV5-1; size: NA; D: NA; J: TRBJ2-5
CDR3: CAWSGWGSTDTQYF; DNA: TGTGCCTGGAGTGGTTGGGGAAGCACAGATACGCAGTATTTT; V: TRBV30; size: NA; D: NA; J: TRBJ2-3
CDR3: CASSIQTGTEAFF; DNA: TGTGCCAGCAGCATCCAAACAGGTACTGAAGCTTTCTTT; V: TRBV7-2; size: NA; D: NA; J: TRBJ1-1